The 20 T cell receptor beta chains below were found in one sample sequenced in a study of OX40 agonist ivuxolimab in advanced cancers. The data were produced by immunoSEQ multiplex PCR, yet TCRdb's version contains in-frame clones alone and is incomplete. Of tens of thousands of clones detected, 80% appear once; the ten largest clones hold more than 9%. This specimen consisted of CD4+ or CD8+ T cells sorted from blood, obtained in a trial of the OX40 agonist ivuxolimab. All receptors come from an adult with an advanced solid tumor such as melanoma, head and neck, liver or kidney cancer.

This clone was counted only a few times. The CDR3 sequence is CASSLTGGGRTQHF. CDR3 bases: TGTGCCAGCAGCTTGACAGGGGGCGGGAGGACCCAGCATTTT. The genes are TRBV28 and TRBJ1-5; 10 bases map to TRBD1. The CDR3 contains 14 residues. Germline V lookup: CDR1 MDHEN, CDR2 SYDVKM. The V and J ends lost 6 bases and 11 bases, in that order; junction bases with no gene match: 10.

The V and J genes are TRBV28 and TRBJ1-1, with TRBD1 as a possible D gene (6 bases). V was shortened by 1 base and J by 6 bases, with 21 bases between the two germline ends. Germline CDR1 and CDR2: MDHEN and SYDVKM. There are 17 residues in the CDR3. CDR3 amino acids: CASSLLSGAYPVSEAFF. The CDR3 DNA follows: TGTGCCAGCAGTTTATTATCGGGGGCATACCCCGTCTCTGAAGCTTTCTTT.

The CDR3 sequence is CASSIPTSGRVLKNEQFF. DNA for the CDR3: TGTGCCAGTAGTATCCCGACTAGCGGGAGGGTTCTGAAGAATGAGCAGTTCTTC. The V call is TRBV19, the J call TRBJ2-1; 14 bases map to TRBD2. The CDR3 has 18 residues. Germline V CDR1 and CDR2: LNHDA, SQIVND (reference sequence). After removal of 3 bases from V and 7 bases from J, the junction contained 11 bases not matched to a gene.

This clone was recorded a few times. The rearrangement links TRBV12-5 to TRBJ2-1, with TRBD2 as a possible D gene (6 bases). The CDR3 sequence is 20 residues long. V dropped 0 bases and J dropped 0 bases, with 21 bases sitting between them. CDR1 is LGHNT, CDR2 FRNRAP, per germline. CDR3 residues: CASGLVSTGGMFSSYNEQFF. The CDR3, as DNA: TGTGCTAGTGGTTTGGTATCAACCGGCGGGATGTTTAGCTCCTACAATGAGCAGTTCTTC.

The rearrangement links TRBV7-3 to TRBJ2-1, with TRBD1 matching over 7 bases. CDR1 is SGHTA and CDR2 is FQGTGA in the germline V gene. With 6 bases clipped from V and 7 bases from J, the junction kept 12 bases outside the gene matches. The CDR3 consists of 15 residues. The CDR3 region has the DNA TGTGCCAGCAGTTTCAGGGGGTCCCTTTCAAATGAGCAGTTCTTC. It yields the protein CASSFRGSLSNEQFF. The full variable domain, its missing parts supplied by reference TRBV7-3 and TRBJ2-1, is GAGVSQTPSNKVTEKGKYVELRCDPISGHTALYWYRQSLGQGPEFLIYFQGTGAADDSGLPNDRFFAVRPEGSVSTLKIQRTERGDSAVYLCASSFRGSLSNEQFFGPGTRLTVL.

This chain joins TRBV5-1 and TRBJ1-1, with D maybe TRBD1 (6 bases). The V and J ends lost 4 bases and 4 bases respectively, with 17 bases between them. In germline, CDR1 is SGHRS, CDR2 YFSETQ. The CDR3 has 15 residues. Written as DNA, the CDR3 is TGCGCCAGCAGCCCCCGGACGGGGGCAACCACTGAAGCTTTCTTT. It encodes CASSPRTGATTEAFF.

The V gene is TRBV7-2, the J gene TRBJ1-2; 10 bases agree with TRBD1. J was trimmed by 0 bases and V by 1 base; bases with no gene match: 5. This CDR3 comprises 17 residues. CDR1 SGHTA and CDR2 FQGNSA come from the germline V gene. The CDR3 loop is CASSLDAGTGANYGYTF. The CDR3 coding sequence is TGTGCCAGCAGCTTAGACGCCGGGACAGGGGCTAACTATGGCTACACCTTC.

V and J are TRBV4-3 and TRBJ2-7; D may be TRBD1 (5 bases). V was trimmed by 0 bases and J by 2 bases, leaving 11 bases between them. Per germline, CDR1 LGHNA and CDR2 YSLEER. The CDR3 totals 15 residues. The CDR3 sequence: CASSQDKGQTYEQYF. CDR3 nucleotides: TGCGCCAGCAGCCAAGATAAAGGACAAACCTACGAGCAGTACTTC.

The V call is TRBV5-4, the J call TRBJ2-7; 7 bases match TRBD1. The CDR3 runs to 15 residues. In germline, CDR1 is SGHNT, CDR2 YYREEE (reference sequence). With 0 bases clipped from V and 0 bases from J, the junction kept 3 bases outside the gene matches. The CDR3 nucleotides read TGTGCCAGCAGCTTGGGGACAGGCCTCTCCTACGAGCAGTACTTC. Translated: CASSLGTGLSYEQYF.

As for this clone: The sample carries other DNA sequences with the same CDR3. The rearrangement links TRBV5-4 to TRBJ2-5; no reliable D call. Germline loops: CDR1 SGHNT, CDR2 YYREEE (reference sequence). There are 11 residues in the CDR3. V lost 4 bases and J 5 bases, leaving 6 bases between the germline ends. Here the CDR3 DNA reads TGTGCCAGCAGCCTCTCTGAGACCCAGTACTTC. Translated: CASSLSETQYF.

The chain couples TRBV7-8 to TRBJ1-5, with D maybe TRBD1 (5 bases). Germline V lookup: CDR1 SGHVS, CDR2 FQNEAQ. With 2 bases removed from V and 4 bases from J, the gap between germline ends came to 12 bases. This CDR3 region has 15 residues. The CDR3 nucleotides are TGTGCCAGCAGCTTAAGGGGATCTCGGAATCAGCCCCAGCATTTT. Protein product: CASSLRGSRNQPQHF.

Only a few counts were recorded for this clone. The chain is built from TRBV27 and TRBJ1-5; D uncertain. Germline V lookup: CDR1 MNHEY, CDR2 SMNVEV (reference sequence). The length of the CDR3 is 15 residues. V lost 6 bases to trimming and J lost 1 base, with 13 bases between them. The CDR3: CASRIEGRSNQPQHF. CDR3 nucleotides: TGTGCCAGCAGGATTGAGGGAAGAAGCAATCAGCCCCAGCATTTT.

The chain combines TRBV19 with TRBJ1-5, with D perhaps TRBD1 (5 bases). Trimming removed 7 bases at V and 9 bases at J, with 16 bases between. The length of the CDR3 is 13 residues. CDR1 is LNHDA and CDR2 is SQIVND in the germline V gene (reference sequence). CDR3 nucleotides: TGTGCCAGTACCCCCGGGACCGGTAGGCCCCAGCATTTT. It encodes CASTPGTGRPQHF. Full variable domain (missing parts from reference TRBV19 and TRBJ1-5): DGGITQSPKYLFRKEGQNVTLSCEQNLNHDAMYWYRQDPGQGLRLIYYSQIVNDFQKGDIAEGYSVSREKKESFPLTVTSAQKNPTAFYLCASTPGTGRPQHFGDGTRLSIL.

The chain uses TRBV2 and TRBJ1-5; possibly TRBD1 for D (6 bases). CDR3 length equals 15 residues. Germline CDR1 SNHLY, CDR2 FYNNEI. Deletions cut 4 bases from V and 2 bases from J, with 12 bases between. CDR3 region: CASSATGMGNQPQHF. The CDR3 DNA reads as TGTGCCAGCAGTGCCACAGGGATGGGCAATCAGCCCCAGCATTTT.

This clone was seen only a few times. The gene calls are TRBV11-1 and TRBJ2-2, with 11 bases matching TRBD2. The CDR3 extends over 14 amino acids. The germline CDR1 and CDR2 sequences are SGHAT and FQDESV (reference sequence). J lost 6 bases, V lost 3 bases, and 0 bases had no gene match. CDR3 DNA sequence: TGTGCCAGCAGCTTGGGACTAGCGGCCGGGGAGCTGTTTTTT. Its protein product is CASSLGLAAGELFF.

The chain carries TRBV28 and TRBJ2-3; D ambiguous. In germline, CDR1 is MDHEN, CDR2 SYDVKM. This CDR3 region has 16 residues. V gave up 7 bases and J gave up 3 bases, with 20 bases separating them. The CDR3 DNA reads as TGTGCCAGCACCAAGACCGGGCCTAGATTAACAGATACGCAGTATTTT. Encoded protein: CASTKTGPRLTDTQYF.

The chain employs TRBV28 and TRBJ1-1, with TRBD1 identical over 8 bases. Germline values: CDR1 MDHEN, CDR2 SYDVKM. This CDR3 spans 14 amino acids. V dropped 1 base and J dropped 2; count of bases not matched to a gene: 0. CDR3 amino acids: CASSLSGGNTEAFF. The CDR3 DNA reads TGTGCCAGCAGTTTATCAGGGGGCAACACTGAAGCTTTCTTT.

This chain links TRBV29-1 with TRBJ2-5; maybe TRBD2 (5 bases). Judging by the DNA end, TRBJ2-7 fits better; the J call may be wrong. CDR1 SQVTM and CDR2 ANQGSEA come from the germline V gene. The CDR3 covers 12 residues. CDR3 loop: CSVELPGNEQYF. CDR3 DNA sequence: TGCAGCGTTGAATTGCCGGGGAACGAGCAGTACTTC.

The gene calls are TRBV7-9 and TRBJ2-3; 7 positions match TRBD2. Germline V gene sequence: CDR1 SEHNR, CDR2 FQNEAQ (reference sequence). The CDR3 runs 15 residues. With 2 bases clipped from V and 6 bases from J, the junction kept 8 bases outside the gene matches. In DNA, the CDR3 is TGTGCCAGCAGCTTATCGGAGGGAGCGGGGGATACGCAGTATTTT. Translated, it gives CASSLSEGAGDTQYF.

The chain carries TRBV10-1 and TRBJ2-3; TRBD2 agrees at 8 bases. Unmatched junction bases numbered 11, after V lost 0 bases and J lost 6 bases. Germline V gene sequence: CDR1 WNHNN, CDR2 SYGVQD (reference sequence). The CDR3 totals 17 residues. CDR3 region: CASSESRGAEALDTQYF. CDR3 in DNA: TGCGCCAGCAGTGAGTCGCGGGGGGCCGAGGCTTTGGATACGCAGTATTTT.